This T cell receptor beta chain was identified during a study of metastatic and nonmetastatic thyroid tumors. Using MiXCR, TCRdb reanalyzed the PCR reads. This sample has about 69,000 clones, with approximately 14% found just once. This clone was seen many times. CDR1 and CDR2 (germline): MGHRA, YSYEKL. The CDR3 length is 14 residues. Between the trimmed V and J ends, which lost 0 bases and 6 bases, there was a span of 11 bases. Each patient went into thyroid surgery without having received any treatment. This sequence was found in a male donor with papillary thyroid cancer or a benign thyroid nodule (not recorded which). Some clones in this sample may be carry-over from other donors' samples. Material for sequencing was blood. The chain combines TRBV4-1 with TRBJ1-1; D not resolved. CDR3 sequence: CASSQDSSEAEAFF. The CDR3 DNA sequence: TGCGCCAGCAGCCAAGATAGTTCGGAAGCTGAAGCTTTCTTT.